Each of the 7 T cell receptor beta chains below was sequenced from the same sample in a study of blood T cell repertoires in COVID-19. The protocol was immunoSEQ multiplex PCR, while the TCRdb copy is restricted to in-frame clones and leaves out a portion. This repertoire shows tens of thousands of clones, approximately 80% found once; its top ten account for approximately 40%. The sequencing input was peripheral blood. The receptors were sampled from a man aged 80 or over with acute or convalescent COVID-19.

The V and J genes are TRBV5-1 and TRBJ2-7; 12 nucleotides agree with TRBD1. There are 16 residues in the CDR3. The V gene end was trimmed by 4 bases and the J gene end by 2 bases; junction bases not matched to a gene: 7. Germline values: CDR1 SGHRS, CDR2 YFSETQ. In nucleotides, the CDR3 is TGCGCCAGCAGCCCCGGGACAGGGGGCCAAACCTACGAGCAGTACTTC. It yields the protein CASSPGTGGQTYEQYF.

CDR3 in amino acids: CASSPPSGGRAYEQYF. Here the CDR3 DNA reads TGTGCCAGCTCACCACCGAGTGGCGGGAGGGCCTACGAGCAGTACTTC. The rearrangement links TRBV18 to TRBJ2-7; TRBD2 aligns across 9 bases. This CDR3 region has 16 residues. J was trimmed by 2 bases and V by 0 bases; bases with no gene match: 5. The germline V gene encodes CDR1 KGHSH and CDR2 LQKENI.

The rearrangement links TRBV5-1 to TRBJ1-2; TRBD1 matches at 10 bases. In germline, CDR1 is SGHRS, CDR2 YFSETQ. V dropped 0 bases and J dropped 6; count of bases not matched to a gene: 2. The CDR3 sequence is 14 residues long. Here the CDR3 DNA reads TGCGCCAGCAGCTTGGGACAGGGGGCGCATGGCTACACCTTC. Translating it yields CASSLGQGAHGYTF.

The CDR3 loop reads CASSLAGLNSPLHF. For the CDR3, the DNA is TGTGCCAGCAGCTTAGCGGGCCTCAATTCACCCCTCCACTTT. The chain couples TRBV7-9 to TRBJ1-6; D not certain. This CDR3 is built from 14 residues. Per germline, CDR1 SEHNR and CDR2 FQNEAQ (reference sequence). V lost 0 bases and J 7 bases, leaving 7 bases between the germline ends.

This clone is large. The chain couples TRBV4-1 to TRBJ1-2; perhaps TRBD1 as D (5 bases). Germline V lookup: CDR1 MGHRA, CDR2 YSYEKL. This CDR3 region has 15 residues. V gave up 1 base and J gave up 3 bases, with 12 bases separating them. CDR3 sequence (DNA): TGCGCCAGCAGCCAAGGCTCAGGGATTTACTATGGCTACACCTTC. As protein: CASSQGSGIYYGYTF.

The chain combines TRBV5-1 with TRBJ2-1; 7 nucleotides line up with TRBD1. Losses at the gene ends were 4 bases for V and 2 bases for J; bases not matched to a gene: 3. The CDR3 covers 14 residues. Per germline, CDR1 SGHRS and CDR2 YFSETQ. CDR3 in amino acids: CASSDGTAYNEQFF. The CDR3 nucleotides are TGCGCCAGCAGCGACGGGACAGCCTACAATGAGCAGTTCTTC.

The chain couples TRBV2 to TRBJ1-1; 10 nucleotides agree with TRBD1. The CDR3 is made up of 13 amino acids. Looked up from germline, CDR1 is SNHLY and CDR2 is FYNNEI. The trim removed 10 bases at V and 2 bases at J, leaving 4 bases unmatched. The CDR3 spells CATRQGANTEAFF. The CDR3 DNA sequence: TGTGCCACCAGACAGGGGGCTAACACTGAAGCTTTCTTT.